This TCR beta chain was recovered during a study of T-cell reconstitution after alpha-beta-depleted transplantation in children. Study observations and caveats: The authors attributed T-cell counts and diversity one year after transplant mostly to newly produced T cells.

Unique molecular identifiers were used to barcode this TCRbeta library. TCRdb reprocessed the PCR reads via MiXCR and lists one record per CDR3 protein. The sample shows 40,000 to 60,000 distinct CDR3 sequences, about 9% of them seen only once. The germline V gene encodes CDR1 MGHRA and CDR2 YSYEKL. The CDR3 sequence is 17 residues long. V trimming: 1 base; J trimming: 2 bases; junction bases outside the gene matches: 9. The sample holds many counts of this clonotype. What it recognizes is unknown. The origin of this receptor is a male patient aged 2 to 9 who had a stem cell transplant for chronic granulomatous disease, so the T cells may come from the graft donor. The material sequenced was PBMCs, mostly from graft donor cells, taken 60 days after TCRalphabeta/CD19-depleted stem cell transplant. The chain employs TRBV4-1 and TRBJ2-3; 7 bases are shared with TRBD2. The CDR3 sequence is CASSQVPGLPYTDTQYF. CDR3 nucleotides: TGCGCCAGCAGCCAAGTCCCGGGACTACCCTACACAGATACGCAGTATTTT.